This T cell receptor beta chain was recovered during a study of blood T cell repertoires in COVID-19. Study in general: Acute and convalescent COVID-19 specimens originated in the United States, Italy and Spain. The analysed material was cDNA or gDNA that came from T cells, B-cell-depleted T cells, or PBMCs.

Study processing details: The assay estimated nucleated cells by amplifying reference gene primers. Repertoires were generated with immunoSEQ multiplex PCR, while TCRdb's copy carries only in-frame clones and drops some. That table supplies the V and J calls and clone size; D and trimming were determined from the DNA. This sample has roughly 93,000 clones, with around 87% found just once. The germline V and J ends were trimmed by 6 bases and 10 bases, with 19 bases remaining between them. The CDR3 sequence is 14 residues long. CDR1 is MNHEY, CDR2 SVGAGI, per germline. Sequencing used peripheral blood. The receptor comes from a human donor in a cohort sampled during active COVID-19. The J gene is TRBJ2-1, the V gene TRBV6-5; D is possibly TRBD2 (6 bases). CDR3 sequence reads: CASRGTGTLPEQFF. DNA of the CDR3: TGTGCCAGCAGGGGCACCGGGACTTTACCCGAGCAGTTCTTC.